This TCR beta chain was obtained from a study of molecular identifiers for immune sequencing clone quantification. TCRdb processed the PCR reads anew with MiXCR; each CDR3 protein has one entry. Of approximately 9,800 distinct CDR3 sequences in the sample, 15% to 20% were seen once. Notes on the study in general: Identical TCR molecules that share a barcode could lead to an underestimation of highly expanded clone sizes.

Naive CD8 T cells were sorted, and the gate applied was CD8+CD4-CCR7+CD45RA+. Ten or more counts support this clonotype. Its antigen is unidentified. V was clipped by 5 bases and J by 2 bases; unmatched bases: 19. The CDR3 runs to 18 residues. CDR1 and CDR2 from the germline V gene are DFQATT and SNEGSKA (reference sequence). The J gene is TRBJ2-3, the V gene TRBV20-1; the match to TRBD1 covers 7 bases. The sequenced material came from naive CD8+ T cells from blood, with Jurkat cell RNA spiked in. Subset specified: FACS-sorted CD8+CD4-CCR7+CD45RA+ naive T cells. The source of this sequence is a human donor in good health. Some libraries in this study had Jurkat cell RNA spiked in. The CDR3 DNA follows: TGCAGTGCTGCCAGGATTATCGGGACAGCTACCTTCACAGATACGCAGTATTTT. Its translation: CSAARIIGTATFTDTQYF.